The subject of this entry is one TCR beta chain. J gave up 6 bases and V 8 bases, and 16 bases lay outside the gene matches. This CDR3 is built from 16 residues. Germline CDR1 is ENHRY and CDR2 is SYGVKD. Profiling relied on immunoSEQ multiplex PCR, and the TCRdb table lists in-frame clones only, not all of them. The sample carries 70,000 to 95,000 clones, 93% recorded once. The sample comes from a study of T cell changes during pregnancy in multiple sclerosis. The TCR comes from a female donor in good health, enrolled as a control in a pregnancy study. Sequencing used peripheral blood, obtained in the second trimester of pregnancy. This chain uses TRBV10-3 with TRBJ1-2; TRBD1 agrees at 9 bases. DNA of the CDR3: TGTGCCATCCCAGACATCCGGACAGGGGAAGGGGATGGCTACACCTTC. It yields the protein CAIPDIRTGEGDGYTF.